Following are 14 T cell receptor beta chains from one sample sequenced in a study of glioma-infiltrating T cells after dendritic cell vaccination. The time point is: after dendritic cell vaccination, including at tumor progression/relapse. TCRdb's table, derived via immunoSEQ multiplex PCR, lists solely in-frame clones and lacks some. This sample carries roughly 56,000 clones, about 83% of them seen once, and the ten largest clones take just under 9%. This specimen was blood, taken after dendritic cell vaccination. These TCRs come from a human donor with glioblastoma.

The chain carries TRBV6-5 and TRBJ1-1; unclear D gene. The CDR3 is made up of 14 amino acids. Germline lookup yields CDR1 MNHEY and CDR2 SVGAGI. Trimming stripped 0 bases from V and 1 base from J, with 6 bases between. The CDR3 protein is CASSYSRGNTEAFF. The DNA of the CDR3 is TGTGCCAGCAGTTACTCAAGAGGGAACACTGAAGCTTTCTTT.

This clone has more than one count but fewer than ten. V is TRBV19 and J is TRBJ2-5, with D perhaps matching TRBD1 (6 bases). Germline-derived CDR1 and CDR2 are LNHDA and SQIVND (reference sequence). Trimming left V 4 bases short and J 5 bases short, with 14 bases between. CDR3 length equals 14 residues. The CDR3 DNA sequence: TGTGCCAGTAGTAAGGCGGCAGGGGAGGAGACCCAGTACTTC. Residues: CASSKAAGEETQYF.

The rearrangement links TRBV5-4 to TRBJ1-2, with a tentative D call TRBD1 (6 bases). This CDR3 is built from 13 residues. V lost 6 bases and J lost 4, with 13 bases in between. Germline CDR1 reads SGHNT; CDR2 reads YYREEE (reference sequence). The CDR3 reads CASTNRVAYGYTF. As DNA, the CDR3 is TGTGCCAGCACCAACAGGGTCGCCTATGGCTACACCTTC.

This chain uses TRBV9 with TRBJ2-3, with 7 bases fitting TRBD1. The CDR3 consists of 15 residues. Germline V gene sequence: CDR1 SGDLS, CDR2 YYNGEE. The trim removed 4 bases at V and 3 bases at J, leaving 8 bases unmatched. CDR3 protein: CASSYRGQETDTQYF. DNA of the CDR3: TGTGCCAGCAGCTATCGTGGACAGGAGACAGATACGCAGTATTTT.

V and J are TRBV25-1 and TRBJ2-5, with 8 bases matching TRBD1. The germline gives CDR1 MGHDK, CDR2 SYGVNS. The CDR3 runs 16 residues. The V and J ends lost 4 bases and 5 bases, in that order; junction bases with no gene match: 12. The CDR3 nucleotides read TGTGCCAGCAGTGGGCTAAAAGACAGGGGTGGGGAGACCCAGTACTTC. It yields the protein CASSGLKDRGGETQYF.

The gene calls are TRBV4-2 and TRBJ2-3, with a possible D match to TRBD2 (5 bases). Germline loops: CDR1 LGHNA, CDR2 YNFKEQ. The V gene lost 3 bases and the J gene lost 2 bases, with 18 bases spanning the gap. The CDR3 covers 17 residues. The CDR3 nucleotides read TGTGCCAGCAGCCAGGGGAAAAGCGGCCCACACACAGATACGCAGTATTTT. This codes for CASSQGKSGPHTDTQYF.

This clone was seen a few times. The rearrangement joins TRBV7-6 to TRBJ1-4; perhaps TRBD1 as D (5 bases). This CDR3 region has 16 residues. Trimming left V 1 base short and J 10 bases short, with 19 bases between. Germline loops: CDR1 SGHVS, CDR2 FNYEAQ. The CDR3 spells CASSLGSQGRLLKLFF. The DNA for the CDR3 is TGTGCCAGCAGCTTAGGATCTCAGGGTCGGTTGCTAAAACTGTTTTTT.

The J gene is TRBJ1-6, the V gene TRBV12-2; the table's D gene call, TRBD1, was not cross checked with the DNA. TRBV12-2 represents a pseudogene. This CDR3 contains 18 residues. This CDR3 reads CATPHVNPDRRWWGPLHF. As DNA, the CDR3 is TGTGCTACACCCCATGTCAACCCCGACAGGAGGTGGTGGGGACCCCTCCACTTT.

This chain joins TRBV7-2 and TRBJ2-3; TRBD2 matches at 10 bases. J was trimmed by 0 bases and V by 4 bases; bases with no gene match: 4. The CDR3 is 16 residues long. The germline V gene encodes CDR1 SGHTA and CDR2 FQGNSA. CDR3 sequence: CASSYGGLASTDTQYF. CDR3 coding DNA: TGTGCCAGCAGCTATGGGGGACTAGCGAGCACAGATACGCAGTATTTT.

As concerns this clone: The same CDR3 can be traced to other DNA sequences in this sample. The chain uses TRBV7-2 and TRBJ1-6; 9 positions agree with TRBD1. Looked up from germline, CDR1 is SGHTA and CDR2 is FQGNSA. V lost 1 base and J lost 8; bases outside the gene matches: 6. The CDR3 consists of 16 residues. The chain's CDR3 is CASSLVPGQGYSPLHF. The CDR3 coding sequence is TGTGCCAGCAGCTTAGTTCCGGGACAGGGTTATTCACCCCTCCACTTT. The full variable domain, with the rest looked up from reference TRBV7-2 and TRBJ1-6, is GAGVSQSPSNKVTEKGKDVELRCDPISGHTALYWYRQSLGQGLEFLIYFQGNSAPDKSGLPSDRFSAERTGGSVSTLTIQRTQQEDSAVYLCASSLVPGQGYSPLHFGNGTRLTVT.

This clone was counted only a few times. A read error may account for a junction end that differs from germline. In DNA, the CDR3 is TGTGCCAGCAGCTTAGTTGCTGACTACACATATACGCAGTATTTT. Encoded protein: CASSLVADYTYTQYF. The chain is built from TRBV13 and TRBJ2-3; weak D call: TRBD2 (5 bases). CDR3 length: 15 amino acids. CDR1 PRHDT and CDR2 FYEKMQ come from the germline V gene (reference sequence).

The chain couples TRBV27 to TRBJ1-5; D remains ambiguous. This CDR3 is built from 15 residues. The germline V and J ends were trimmed by 3 bases and 0 bases, with 9 bases remaining between them. Germline V CDR1 and CDR2: MNHEY, SMNVEV (reference sequence). CDR3: CASSFLGNSNQPQHF. The CDR3, as DNA: TGTGCCAGCAGTTTTCTGGGCAATAGCAATCAGCCCCAGCATTTT.

The chain employs TRBV5-1 and TRBJ2-3, with a weak D call TRBD2 (6 bases). Trimming shortened V by 5 bases and J by 1 base, and 14 bases separated the two germline ends. This CDR3 spans 15 amino acids. Germline CDR1 and CDR2: SGHRS and YFSETQ. CDR3: CASRSVGGGTDTQYF. DNA for the CDR3: TGCGCCAGCAGGTCCGTGGGGGGTGGCACAGATACGCAGTATTTT.

This clone was found a few times. The rearrangement joins TRBV6-1 to TRBJ1-2, with 7 bases that match TRBD1. The junction had 7 bases not matched to a gene; V was cut back by 4 bases and J by 5 bases. The germline V gene encodes CDR1 MNHNS and CDR2 SASEGT. There are 14 residues in the CDR3. CDR3 amino acids: CASSATRDRYGYTF. For the CDR3, the DNA is TGTGCCAGCAGTGCCACCCGGGACAGATATGGCTACACCTTC.